One and the same sample provided the 5 T cell receptor beta chains below, sequenced in a study of blood T cell repertoires in COVID-19. TCRdb keeps only in-frame clones here, not all; method: immunoSEQ multiplex PCR. The table shows 250,000 to 300,000 clones, with roughly 90% occurring only once. Sequencing input: PBMCs or T cells enriched from blood (not recorded which). Source of these receptors: a woman in her forties who had recovered from COVID-19.

This chain links TRBV10-3 with TRBJ2-1; possibly TRBD2 for D (5 bases). This CDR3 has 13 residues. In germline, CDR1 is ENHRY, CDR2 SYGVKD. V dropped 10 bases and J dropped 7 bases, with 17 bases sitting between them. The CDR3 region has the DNA TGTGCCAGTACGGGGTGGGCGGCGAATGAGCAGTTCTTC. Encoded protein: CASTGWAANEQFF.

The chain links TRBV6-5 to TRBJ2-7; 12 bases fit TRBD1. The ends lost 7 bases at V and 9 bases at J; junction bases unmatched: 10. Germline CDR1 reads MNHEY; CDR2 reads SVGAGI. The CDR3 has 14 residues. The CDR3: CASITGQGALVQYF. As DNA, the CDR3 is TGTGCCAGCATCACGGGACAGGGGGCGTTGGTGCAGTACTTC.

The J gene is TRBJ1-1, the V gene TRBV5-1; D is ambiguous. Germline-derived CDR1 and CDR2 are SGHRS and YFSETQ. The CDR3 runs 16 residues. The V end lost 0 bases, the J end lost 1 base, and 13 bases lay between the germline ends. The CDR3 DNA is TGCGCCAGCAGCTTGGCCGGGGAGAGATCGAACACTGAAGCTTTCTTT. Translating gives CASSLAGERSNTEAFF. Looking up the rest from reference TRBV5-1 and TRBJ1-1 gives the full variable domain: KAGVTQTPRYLIKTRGQQVTLSCSPISGHRSVSWYQQTPGQGLQFLFEYFSETQRNKGNFPGRFSGRQFSNSRSEMNVSTLELGDSALYLCASSLAGERSNTEAFFGQGTRLTVV.

V gene TRBV29-1 combines with J gene TRBJ1-1; tentative D call: TRBD1 (6 bases). The CDR3 totals 15 residues. The germline V gene has CDR1 SQVTM and CDR2 ANQGSEA. V was cut by 3 bases and J by 0 bases, with 14 bases left in between. The CDR3 coding sequence is TGCAGCGTTGATTTCGTGGACAGCATGAACACTGAAGCTTTCTTT. Translation gives CSVDFVDSMNTEAFF.

This chain links TRBV7-2 with TRBJ2-1; possible D gene TRBD2, 7 bases. The CDR3 contains 15 residues. V shed 4 bases and J shed 6 bases, with 16 bases lying between them. Germline CDR1 reads SGHTA; CDR2 reads FQGNSA. For the CDR3, the DNA is TGTGCCAGCAGCTCCAGGGGAGGGGTAAGCAATGAGCAGTTCTTC. Translated, it gives CASSSRGGVSNEQFF.